Below, 4 T cell receptor beta chains from the same sample are listed, as sequenced in a study of cytomegalovirus exposure and HLA in healthy donors (TCRdb year 2017). Library generation was performed with the immunoSEQ multiplex PCR assay. A mixture of 60 forward primers for TCR Vbeta segments and 13 reverse primers for TCR Jbeta segments was used in the multiplex PCR. Held by TCRdb, this immuneACCESS table contains in-frame sequences only and omits some clones. Under half of the omission traces to an unresolved V gene where checked; the cause of the rest is unknown. The sample table lists around 71,000 clones, under 80% of them with a count of one. The ten largest clones represent 11% to 15% of the sample. The sample comprised PBMCs. The receptor set was obtained from a male donor in good health and CMV-seropositive.

This rearrangement joins TRBV27 to TRBJ2-7; 12 bases fit TRBD2. Germline CDR1 and CDR2: MNHEY and SMNVEV (reference sequence). The CDR3 contains 15 residues. V dropped 2 bases and J dropped 3; count of bases not matched to a gene: 2. The CDR3 is CASSLLAGGLYEQYF. The DNA for the CDR3 is TGTGCCAGCAGTTTACTAGCGGGAGGGCTCTACGAGCAGTACTTC.

V usage is TRBV7-2 and J usage is TRBJ2-7, with 14 nucleotides matching TRBD2. With V trimmed by 5 bases and J by 5 bases, 5 bases remained unmatched. The germline CDR1 and CDR2 sequences are SGHTA and FQGNSA. The CDR3 runs 15 residues. DNA of the CDR3: TGTGCCAGCAGCGGGACTAGCGGGAGACAGAACGAGCAGTACTTC. This encodes CASSGTSGRQNEQYF.

This sequence joins TRBV18 and TRBJ2-7; maybe TRBD2 (5 bases). The germline V gene encodes CDR1 KGHSH and CDR2 LQKENI. The CDR3 loop spans 16 amino acids. The V gene lost 1 base and the J gene lost 0 bases, with 13 bases spanning the gap. DNA of the CDR3: TGTGCCAGCTCACCACGCTCGGCAGGACTCTCCTACGAGCAGTACTTC. Amino acids: CASSPRSAGLSYEQYF. The entire variable domain, with the rest obtained from reference TRBV18 and TRBJ2-7, is as follows: NAGVMQNPRHLVRRRGQEARLRCSPMKGHSHVYWYRQLPEEGLKFMVYLQKENIIDESGMPKERFSAEFPKEGPSILRIQQVVRGDSAAYFCASSPRSAGLSYEQYFGPGTRLTVT.

This clone was detected once. The chain carries TRBV7-7 and TRBJ2-7; D is perhaps TRBD2 (6 bases). In germline, CDR1 is SSHAT, CDR2 FNYEAQ (reference sequence). This CDR3 comprises 14 residues. Trimming cost V 5 bases and J 7 bases, with 18 bases left between them. CDR3: CASSNSGGTMEQYF. CDR3 in DNA: TGTGCCAGCAGCAATAGCGGAGGTACGATGGAGCAGTACTTC. The variable domain in full, completed from reference TRBV7-7 and TRBJ2-7, reads GAGVSQSPRYKVTKRGQDVTLRCDPISSHATLYWYQQALGQGPEFLTYFNYEAQPDKSGLPSDRFSAERPEGSISTLTIQRTEQRDSAMYRCASSNSGGTMEQYFGPGTRLTVT.